Shown below are 29 T cell receptor beta chains from a single sample sequenced in a study of control samples from healthy donors and cancer patients. Produced via immunoSEQ multiplex PCR; TCRdb's table is partial and in-frame only. The sample lists some 100,000 clones; around nine tenths were seen once. Material for sequencing was blood. The receptors derive from a human donor in good health. The donor label of this sample is uncertain.

The chain couples TRBV6-2 or TRBV6-3 to TRBJ2-2; perhaps TRBD1 as D (5 bases). The ends were cut back, 6 bases at V and 4 bases at J, with 15 bases in the middle. This CDR3 contains 15 residues. CDR1 is MNHEY, CDR2 SVGEGT, per germline. The CDR3 coding sequence is TGTGCCAGCAGCCTTCCCGAAGACAGCACCGGGGAGCTGTTTTTT. Translated, it gives CASSLPEDSTGELFF.

This clone was observed a few times. The chain combines TRBV9 with TRBJ1-1; unclear D gene. With 2 bases removed from V and 4 bases from J, the gap between germline ends came to 9 bases. The length of the CDR3 is 13 residues. The germline V gene encodes CDR1 SGDLS and CDR2 YYNGEE. In DNA form, the CDR3 reads TGTGCCAGCAGCGTTGGGGTAAGCACTGAAGCTTTCTTT. It yields the protein CASSVGVSTEAFF.

This clone was detected once. The genes are TRBV2 and TRBJ1-1; D perhaps matches TRBD1 (5 bases). Germline V gives CDR1 SNHLY, CDR2 FYNNEI. Trimming cost V 8 bases and J 1 base, with 17 bases left between them. The CDR3 length is 15 residues. The CDR3 sequence: CASLVKAGPNTEAFF. Written as DNA, the CDR3 is TGTGCCAGCCTAGTGAAGGCAGGGCCGAACACTGAAGCTTTCTTT.

This chain uses TRBV6-4 with TRBJ1-6; D remains unclear. The germline V gene has CDR1 MRHNA and CDR2 SNTAGT. The CDR3 runs 14 residues. V gave up 4 bases and J gave up 9 bases, with 13 bases separating them. CDR3 loop: CASSVGSSVSPLHF. The CDR3 coding sequence is TGTGCCAGCAGTGTTGGCAGTTCCGTTTCACCCCTCCACTTT.

This clone was picked up a small number of times. The chain carries TRBV11-2 and TRBJ1-1; 8 bases agree with TRBD1. With V trimmed by 3 bases and J by 6 bases, 6 bases remained unmatched. This CDR3 contains 14 residues. The germline V gene has CDR1 SGHAT and CDR2 FQNNGV. The CDR3 loop is CASSFYRGLAEAFF. CDR3 in DNA: TGTGCCAGCAGCTTTTACAGGGGGTTGGCTGAAGCTTTCTTT.

V is TRBV4-2 and J is TRBJ2-1, with 8 bases lining up with TRBD2. The CDR3 is 13 residues long. V was pared by 0 bases and J by 10 bases, with 2 bases of the junction left unmatched. CDR1 is LGHNA, CDR2 YNFKEQ, per germline. The CDR3 DNA follows: TGTGCCAGCAGCCAAGATTTAGCGGGGGAGCAGTTCTTC. Translation gives CASSQDLAGEQFF.

The V gene is TRBV27, the J gene TRBJ2-7, with 8 bases matching TRBD1. V shed 5 bases, J shed 3 bases, and the junction held 9 bases outside the gene matches. The CDR3 extends over 15 amino acids. CDR1 is MNHEY, CDR2 SMNVEV, per germline (reference sequence). The CDR3 region is CASSRPSGGNYEQYF. For the CDR3, the DNA is TGTGCCAGCAGTAGACCCTCAGGGGGCAACTACGAGCAGTACTTC.

This sequence joins TRBV19 and TRBJ2-6, with 7 bases lining up with TRBD1. Germline assignment: CDR1 LNHDA and CDR2 SQIVND (reference sequence). J lost 0 bases, V lost 5 bases, and 4 bases had no gene match. The CDR3 spans 16 residues. In DNA, the CDR3 is TGTGCCAGTAGTGGACAGGAAAACTCTGGGGCCAACGTCCTGACTTTC. Amino acid sequence: CASSGQENSGANVLTF.

The chain couples TRBV27 to TRBJ1-1, with D possibly matching TRBD1 (6 bases). The V end was cut by 2 bases, the J end by 6 bases, with 10 bases between. The length of the CDR3 is 13 residues. The V gene's germline CDR1 is MNHEY and CDR2 SMNVEV (reference sequence). CDR3 sequence: CASSLTGISEAFF. CDR3 in DNA: TGTGCCAGCAGTTTAACAGGGATTTCTGAAGCTTTCTTT.

The chain combines TRBV5-1 with TRBJ1-5; TRBD1 might be the D (5 bases). This CDR3 is built from 14 residues. V dropped 5 bases and J dropped 3 bases, with 12 bases sitting between them. Germline V gene sequence: CDR1 SGHRS, CDR2 YFSETQ. CDR3 in DNA: TGCGCCAGCAGTGAAGGGGCCTCCAATCAGCCCCAGCATTTT. It translates to CASSEGASNQPQHF.

The V gene is TRBV15, the J gene TRBJ2-2, with TRBD1 matching 11 bases. Germline V gene lookup returns CDR1 LNHNV and CDR2 YYDKDF (reference sequence). With V trimmed by 5 bases and J by 0 bases, 8 bases remained unmatched. The CDR3 runs to 18 residues. The CDR3 sequence: CATSGGQGARSNTGELFF. The CDR3 DNA is TGTGCCACCAGCGGTGGACAGGGGGCTAGGTCGAACACCGGGGAGCTGTTTTTT.

The chain joins TRBV12-3 or TRBV12-4 to TRBJ1-1; the D is unclear. V dropped 5 bases and J dropped 4 bases, with 8 bases sitting between them. This CDR3 comprises 12 residues. CDR3 DNA: TGTGCCAGCAGTATGATGATCACTGAAGCTTTCTTT. This codes for CASSMMITEAFF.

The genes are TRBV19 and TRBJ1-2; D might be TRBD1 (5 bases). Per the germline V gene, CDR1 is LNHDA and CDR2 is SQIVND (reference sequence). Trimming stripped 0 bases from V and 4 bases from J, with 18 bases between. This CDR3 contains 17 residues. CDR3 coding DNA: TGTGCCAGTAGTATAGATCTGGCCAGGGATTACCTCTATGGCTACACCTTC. Its translation is CASSIDLARDYLYGYTF.

CDR3 coding DNA: TGTGCCTGGAGAAGACAGGGGCAGATGAATCAGCCCCAGCATTTT. Amino acids: CAWRRQGQMNQPQHF. This rearrangement joins TRBV30 to TRBJ1-5, with 8 bases aligning to TRBD1. This CDR3 is built from 15 residues. Losses at the gene ends were 3 bases for V and 4 bases for J; bases not matched to a gene: 8. CDR1 is GTSNPN and CDR2 is SVGIG in the germline V gene (reference sequence).

The rearrangement uses TRBV7-2 and TRBJ1-4, with D unclear. The CDR3 covers 12 residues. Trimming shortened V by 3 bases and J by 5 bases, and 4 bases separated the two germline ends. Germline CDR1 SGHTA, CDR2 FQGNSA. The CDR3 loop is CASSFSNEKLFF. The CDR3 bases are TGTGCCAGCAGCTTCAGCAATGAAAAACTGTTTTTT.

The chain is built from TRBV7-3 and TRBJ2-2, with 11 bases matching TRBD2. CDR3 length equals 15 residues. From germline, CDR1 is SGHTA and CDR2 FQGTGA. J gave up 5 bases and V 5 bases, and 4 bases lay outside the gene matches. The DNA for the CDR3 is TGTGCCAGCAGCCCTTCTAGCGGGGGGACCGGGGAGCTGTTTTTT. It yields the protein CASSPSSGGTGELFF.

CDR3 residues: CASSTGYTEAFF. CDR3 nucleotide sequence: TGTGCCAGCAGTACAGGGTACACTGAAGCTTTCTTT. The V gene is TRBV2, the J gene TRBJ1-1; possibly TRBD1 for D (6 bases). Trimming left V 5 bases short and J 3 bases short, with 7 bases between. The V gene's germline CDR1 is SNHLY and CDR2 FYNNEI. The CDR3 is 12 amino acids.

This clone was counted only a few times. V is TRBV6-1 and J is TRBJ1-5; D gene ambiguous. Germline assignment: CDR1 MNHNS and CDR2 SASEGT. The CDR3 length is 13 residues. The V end was cut by 0 bases, the J end by 10 bases, with 10 bases between. The chain's CDR3 is CASSEAGKIPQHF. CDR3 coding DNA: TGTGCCAGCAGTGAAGCGGGCAAAATACCCCAGCATTTT.

This clone was seen a handful of times. The CDR3 DNA reads as TGTGCCAGCAGGGTGGGCAGCCCGGGGTGGGAGCAGTTCTTC. Amino acids: CASRVGSPGWEQFF. The chain carries TRBV2 and TRBJ2-1, with TRBD2 as a possible D gene (5 bases). V dropped 6 bases and J dropped 10 bases, with 19 bases sitting between them. This CDR3 region has 14 residues. Germline lookup yields CDR1 SNHLY and CDR2 FYNNEI.

The chain uses TRBV7-6 and TRBJ2-7; 9 bases agree with TRBD1. The V gene end was trimmed by 5 bases and the J gene end by 9 bases; junction bases not matched to a gene: 8. Germline CDR1 reads SGHVS; CDR2 reads FNYEAQ. The CDR3 loop spans 13 amino acids. CDR3 region: CASSPRDREGQYF. The CDR3 nucleotides are TGTGCCAGCAGCCCGCGGGACAGGGAGGGGCAGTACTTC.

The V and J genes are TRBV28 and TRBJ1-2, with D unclear. The germline CDR1 and CDR2 sequences are MDHEN and SYDVKM. Trimming left V 3 bases short and J 2 bases short, with 13 bases between. This CDR3 region has 15 residues. The CDR3 region has the DNA TGTGCCAGCAGTTTTTGGGGTAATCTGAACTATGGCTACACCTTC. It specifies CASSFWGNLNYGYTF.

The chain employs TRBV12-3 or TRBV12-4 and TRBJ2-7, with D possibly TRBD1 on 5 matching bases. This CDR3 has 13 amino acids. V was clipped by 1 base and J by 5 bases, with 9 bases between them. The CDR3 coding sequence is TGTGCCAGCAGTTTAGAACAGGTGGACGAGCAGTACTTC. As protein: CASSLEQVDEQYF.

The CDR3 nucleotides read TGTGCCAGCAGCTTAGGGACTAGCGGGGGACTCGGCACAGATACGCAGTATTTT. Translated: CASSLGTSGGLGTDTQYF. This sequence joins TRBV5-4 and TRBJ2-3, with 14 bases identical to TRBD2. The length of the CDR3 is 18 residues. Germline V CDR1 and CDR2: SGHNT, YYREEE (reference sequence). The V gene end was trimmed by 2 bases and the J gene end by 1 base; junction bases not matched to a gene: 6.

The chain couples TRBV5-1 to TRBJ2-3; 10 bases align to TRBD1. The V gene end was trimmed by 4 bases and the J gene end by 4 bases; junction bases not matched to a gene: 6. Per the germline V gene, CDR1 is SGHRS and CDR2 is YFSETQ. The CDR3 runs to 15 residues. CDR3 DNA sequence: TGCGCCAGCAGCCGAAAGACAGGGGGCGCAGATACGCAGTATTTT. Protein sequence: CASSRKTGGADTQYF.

Here the CDR3 reads CASNYRAEDTQYF. The CDR3 coding sequence is TGTGCCAGCAACTACCGGGCCGAGGATACGCAGTATTTT. V usage is TRBV6-5 and J usage is TRBJ2-3; D remains unclear. The germline V gene encodes CDR1 MNHEY and CDR2 SVGAGI. The CDR3 has 13 residues. Deletions cut 7 bases from V and 6 bases from J, with 14 bases between.

This clone was counted a single time. The V gene is TRBV10-3, the J gene TRBJ2-1, with a tentative D call TRBD2 (6 bases). Germline CDR1 and CDR2: ENHRY and SYGVKD. The V end lost 8 bases, the J end lost 6 bases, and 17 bases lay between the germline ends. This CDR3 has 14 residues. The CDR3 loop reads CAIGRLPQGNEQFF. CDR3 nucleotides: TGTGCCATCGGGAGGCTCCCCCAGGGCAATGAGCAGTTCTTC.

This chain uses TRBV7-3 with TRBJ2-5; the D is unclear. This CDR3 has 14 amino acids. The V end was cut by 5 bases, the J end by 3 bases, with 13 bases between. Germline V gene sequence: CDR1 SGHTA, CDR2 FQGTGA. DNA of the CDR3: TGTGCCAGCAGCGTTGGTGGGCCCGAAGAGACCCAGTACTTC. The encoded protein is CASSVGGPEETQYF.

The gene calls are TRBV6-4 and TRBJ2-2; 9 bases agree with TRBD1. V lost 5 bases to trimming and J lost 7 bases; unmatched junction nucleotides: 5. The CDR3 is 14 residues long. The germline V gene encodes CDR1 MRHNA and CDR2 SNTAGT. As DNA, the CDR3 is TGTGCCAGCAGTTCCGGACAGGGGCACGGGGAGCTGTTTTTT. Translating it yields CASSSGQGHGELFF.

This chain links TRBV6-5 with TRBJ1-2; no clear D. V was trimmed by 6 bases and J by 6 bases, leaving 11 bases between them. The CDR3 has 12 amino acids. CDR1 and CDR2 from the germline V gene are MNHEY and SVGAGI. The CDR3 loop is CASRTGSDGYTF. CDR3 in DNA: TGTGCCAGCAGAACGGGTAGTGATGGCTACACCTTC.